This record covers a single T cell receptor (beta chain). Its antigen is still unknown. The data were obtained in a study of shared clonotypes between healthy human individuals. Study-wide context: Three CD4 naive, three CD4 memory, two CD8 naive and one CD8 memory plate were used per donor. Overall study findings and caveats: A reduction in generation probabilities was seen for non-shared clonotypes relative to those shared by all four donors.

Sorted subsets were amplified in replicate PCRs using around 200 ng DNA, roughly 30,000 T cell genomes. Measured with immunoSEQ multiplex PCR; TCRdb has only the in-frame clones, and not every one. The sample consists of about 980,000 clones, 76% of them appearing once. The CDR3 contains 12 residues. V lost 2 bases and J lost 4, with 3 bases in between. Germline values: CDR1 ENHRY, CDR2 SYGVKD. The chain couples TRBV10-3 to TRBJ1-5, with D uncertain. The clonotype was recovered from a man younger than 30 in good health. Sequenced material: memory CD4+ T cells sorted from blood. Stated subset: CD45RA-negative fraction. CDR3 coding DNA: TGTGCCATCAGTGAGCCAAATCAGCCCCAGCATTTT. Encoded protein: CAISEPNQPQHF.